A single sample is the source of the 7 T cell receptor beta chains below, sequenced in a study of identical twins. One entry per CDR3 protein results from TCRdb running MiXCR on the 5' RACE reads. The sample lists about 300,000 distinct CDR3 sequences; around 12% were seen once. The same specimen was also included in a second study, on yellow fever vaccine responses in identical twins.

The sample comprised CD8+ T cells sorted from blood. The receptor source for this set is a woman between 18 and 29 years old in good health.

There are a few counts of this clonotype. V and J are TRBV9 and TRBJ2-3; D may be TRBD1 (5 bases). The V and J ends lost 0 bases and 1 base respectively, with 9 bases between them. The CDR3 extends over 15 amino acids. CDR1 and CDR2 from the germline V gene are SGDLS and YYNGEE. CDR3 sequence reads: CASSVGGQGTDTQYF. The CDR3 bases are TGTGCCAGCAGCGTAGGAGGACAAGGCACAGATACGCAGTATTTT.

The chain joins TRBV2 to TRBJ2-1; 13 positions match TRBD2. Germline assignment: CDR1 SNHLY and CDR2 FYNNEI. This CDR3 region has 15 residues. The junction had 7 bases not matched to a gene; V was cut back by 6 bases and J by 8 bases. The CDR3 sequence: CASRPTSGRAHEQFF. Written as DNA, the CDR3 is TGTGCCAGCAGACCCACTAGCGGGAGGGCCCATGAGCAGTTCTTC.

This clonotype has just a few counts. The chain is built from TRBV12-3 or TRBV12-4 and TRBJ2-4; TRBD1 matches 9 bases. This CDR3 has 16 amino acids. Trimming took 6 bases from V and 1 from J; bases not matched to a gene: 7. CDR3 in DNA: TGTGCCAGCAGCAGCAACAGGGGGCCGGCCAAAAACATTCAGTACTTC. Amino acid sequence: CASSSNRGPAKNIQYF.

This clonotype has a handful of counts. CDR3 in DNA: TGTGCCAGCAGCCAAGTCCCGGCGGGGCGGGGTGGCTACACCTTC. This encodes CASSQVPAGRGGYTF. The genes are TRBV14 and TRBJ1-2; D might be TRBD1 (5 bases). The CDR3 loop spans 15 amino acids. Deletions cut 1 base from V and 7 bases from J, with 16 bases between. Germline-derived CDR1 and CDR2 are SGHDN and FVKESK.

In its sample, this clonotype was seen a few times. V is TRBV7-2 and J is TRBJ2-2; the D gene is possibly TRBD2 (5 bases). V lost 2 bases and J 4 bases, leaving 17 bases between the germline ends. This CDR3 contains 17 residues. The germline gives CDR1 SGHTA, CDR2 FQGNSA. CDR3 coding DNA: TGTGCCAGCAGCTTAACGCCGCTAGCCCACATCACCGGGGAGCTGTTTTTT. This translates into CASSLTPLAHITGELFF. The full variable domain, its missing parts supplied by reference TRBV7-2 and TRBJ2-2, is GAGVSQSPSNKVTEKGKDVELRCDPISGHTALYWYRQSLGQGLEFLIYFQGNSAPDKSGLPSDRFSAERTGGSVSTLTIQRTQQEDSAVYLCASSLTPLAHITGELFFGEGSRLTVL.

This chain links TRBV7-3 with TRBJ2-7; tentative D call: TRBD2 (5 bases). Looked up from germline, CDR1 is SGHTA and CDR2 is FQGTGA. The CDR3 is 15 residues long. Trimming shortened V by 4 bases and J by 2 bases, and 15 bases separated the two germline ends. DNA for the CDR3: TGTGCCAGCAGCTACATAGCGAAGGCCCCCTACGAGCAGTACTTC. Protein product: CASSYIAKAPYEQYF.

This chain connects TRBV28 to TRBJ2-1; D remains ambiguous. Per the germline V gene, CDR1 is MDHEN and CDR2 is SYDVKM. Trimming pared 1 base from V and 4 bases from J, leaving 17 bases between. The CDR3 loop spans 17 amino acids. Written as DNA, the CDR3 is TGTGCCAGCAGTTTATCCCAGACCTACTATTCATACAATGAGCAGTTCTTC. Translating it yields CASSLSQTYYSYNEQFF.